These T cell receptor beta chains were read from a single sample in a study of cytomegalovirus exposure and HLA in healthy donors. The protocol was immunoSEQ multiplex PCR, while the TCRdb copy is restricted to in-frame clones and leaves out a portion. Counted here are 97,000 or so clones, roughly 83% occurring once; the ten biggest clones make up roughly 2.6%. Material for sequencing was PBMCs. The receptors come from a man aged 35 to 55 in good health and CMV-seronegative. The CDR3 runs from the conserved cysteine through the conserved F or W. A D gene is named only where the DNA matches it firmly. Rows may omit the clone size; those that give it use once, few, many or a size class.

cdr3_nt cdr3_aa d_call j_call v_call clone_size
TGTGCCAGTGGACAAGGGAATAGCAATCAGCCCCAGCATTTT CASGQGNSNQPQHF NA TRBJ1-5 TRBV6-6 NA
TGTGCCAGCAGTGAGAGGGTAGGCCTTAATTCACCCCTCCACTTT CASSERVGLNSPLHF NA TRBJ1-6 TRBV6-1 NA
TGTGCTAGTGGTCCCGCGTGGGGGGGCATCTACGAGCAGTACTTC CASGPAWGGIYEQYF NA TRBJ2-7 TRBV12-5 NA
TGTGCCAGCAGCCAAGATCTAGGACAGGTTTACAATGAGCAGTTCTTC CASSQDLGQVYNEQFF TRBD1 TRBJ2-1 TRBV14 NA
TGCGCCAGCAGCCCGGGGGGGGGCGGTGAGACCCAGTACTTC CASSPGGGGETQYF TRBD2 TRBJ2-5 TRBV5-1 once
TGCGCCAGCAGCCGGGGGGACTACTCCTACGAGCAGTACTTC CASSRGDYSYEQYF TRBD2 TRBJ2-7 TRBV5-1 NA
TGTGCCAGCTCACCGATCAAAGGGGAGGGCTCCGGCTACACCTTC CASSPIKGEGSGYTF NA TRBJ1-2 TRBV18 NA
TGTGCCAGCAGGCGGACAGGGGAGGGATATGGCTACACCTTC CASRRTGEGYGYTF TRBD1 TRBJ1-2 TRBV6-6 NA
TGTGCCAGCAGCTTAGGGGGAACAGGGCTGACTAACTATGGCTACACCTTC CASSLGGTGLTNYGYTF NA TRBJ1-2 TRBV7-9 NA
TGTGCCAGCAGTGACAGTAGCGGGGGCACAGATACGCAGTATTTT CASSDSSGGTDTQYF TRBD2 TRBJ2-3 TRBV6-4 NA
TGTGCCAGCAGCTTACGGGGATCGGGCAATCAGCCCCAGCATTTT CASSLRGSGNQPQHF NA TRBJ1-5 TRBV11-2 NA
TGTTCCAGCAGTGTTTCTGGACAGGGCCCATATAATTCACCCCTCCACTTT CSSSVSGQGPYNSPLHF TRBD1 TRBJ1-6 TRBV7-9 NA
TGTGCTAGTGGTTTGGCCATACTAGCGGGGGGAGGGGATACGCAGTATTTT CASGLAILAGGGDTQYF TRBD2 TRBJ2-3 TRBV12-5 NA
TGCAGCGACCGTTACAGGGGGGATGGGGGCTACACCTTC CSDRYRGDGGYTF TRBD1 TRBJ1-2 TRBV29-1 NA
TGTGCCAGCAGTGTTCGATACTCCACAGATACGCAGTATTTT CASSVRYSTDTQYF NA TRBJ2-3 TRBV2 NA
TGTGCCAGCAGTTTACACGGGACAGTCACCTACGAGCAGTACTTC CASSLHGTVTYEQYF TRBD1 TRBJ2-7 TRBV28 NA
TGTGCCAGCTCACCACGAGGGACAGGGGGTAAAGAGACCCAGTACTTC CASSPRGTGGKETQYF TRBD1 TRBJ2-5 TRBV18 NA
TGCAGTGCTATGGACAGCTACGAGCAGTACTTC CSAMDSYEQYF NA TRBJ2-7 TRBV20-1 NA
TGTGCCAGCAGCTTAAATCCAGGGGGCAGCTACTATGGCTACACCTTC CASSLNPGGSYYGYTF TRBD1 TRBJ1-2 TRBV7-3 NA
TGTGCCAGCAGCCCGGACCTAGCGAGGAGCACAGATACGCAGTATTTT CASSPDLARSTDTQYF NA TRBJ2-3 TRBV5-4 NA
TGTGCCAGCAGCCCCACTTCCCAAAGCGGGGGGTACAATGAGCAGTTCTTC CASSPTSQSGGYNEQFF TRBD2 TRBJ2-1 TRBV4-2 once
TGTGCCAGCAGCCCGACGAGGGTGGAGTACGGTGAGCAGTTCTTC CASSPTRVEYGEQFF NA TRBJ2-1 TRBV7-3 NA
TGCAGCGTTGAAGTACGGGACAGACTCACCTTGAGGGCTTACGAGCAGTACTTC CSVEVRDRLTLRAYEQYF TRBD1 TRBJ2-7 TRBV29-1 NA
TGTGCCAGCAGCTTAGAGGGGGTGGGCCCCTCCTCTGGAAACACCATATATTTT CASSLEGVGPSSGNTIYF NA TRBJ1-3 TRBV7-2 NA
TGTGCCAGCTCACAAGGGGGCAGCGCTGAAGCTTTCTTT CASSQGGSAEAFF TRBD1 TRBJ1-1 TRBV18 NA
TGCGCCAGCAGTCTTAACGAACTTACTAGCGGGGGATCAGATACGCAGTATTTT CASSLNELTSGGSDTQYF TRBD2 TRBJ2-3 TRBV4-3 NA
TGTGCCAGCAGCCCAGGAGGGCGCAACTTC CASSPGGRNF NA TRBJ1-2 TRBV2 NA
TGTGCCAGCAGCGAGGATACAGGGAGCCTGGCTGAAGCTTTCTTT CASSEDTGSLAEAFF NA TRBJ1-1 TRBV6-5 few
TGTGCCAGCAGTTGGGCCGGTTCGGTTGGAAACACCATATATTTT CASSWAGSVGNTIYF NA TRBJ1-3 TRBV2 few
TGCGCCAGCAGCTTCCCTGGGCCCGAGCAGTACTTC CASSFPGPEQYF NA TRBJ2-7 TRBV5-1 NA
TGTGCCAGCAGGGGGGGGGTCCTCTTTTACAATGAGCAGTTCTTC CASRGGVLFYNEQFF TRBD2 TRBJ2-1 TRBV5-4 NA
TGTGCCAGTAGTATAGGGGGCCCAGATACGCAGTATTTT CASSIGGPDTQYF NA TRBJ2-3 TRBV19 NA
TGTGCCAGTAGTATAGCGGCGGGGAGCAATCAGCCCCAGCATTTT CASSIAAGSNQPQHF NA TRBJ1-5 TRBV19 NA
TGTGCCAGCAGCTGGGGGTCGACAGGGGGCGATGGCTATGGCTACACCTTC CASSWGSTGGDGYGYTF TRBD1 TRBJ1-2 TRBV7-8 NA
TGCGCCAGCAGCGGATCGGCTAGCGGGCTTGAGACCCAGTACTTC CASSGSASGLETQYF TRBD2 TRBJ2-5 TRBV5-1 NA
TGCGCCAGCAGCCAGACTAGCGGGGGGGGGTACGAGCAGTACTTC CASSQTSGGGYEQYF TRBD2 TRBJ2-7 TRBV4-1 NA
TGTGCCAGCAGCGGGGGGGTAATTGGGGCCTATGGCTACACCTTC CASSGGVIGAYGYTF NA TRBJ1-2 TRBV7-8 NA
TGCGCCAGCGGCGGGGGGGCCGCCTACGAGCAGTACTTC CASGGGAAYEQYF TRBD2 TRBJ2-7 TRBV5-1 NA
TGTGCCAGCAGTGAAGATATAGGGGAGGCTAGCTCCTACGAGCAGTACTTC CASSEDIGEASSYEQYF NA TRBJ2-7 TRBV6-1 NA
TGCGCCAGCAGCCAAGCTGGACAGGGGGCGCATGGCTACACCTTC CASSQAGQGAHGYTF TRBD1 TRBJ1-2 TRBV4-3 NA
TGTGCCTGGAGCAGGGGGCAGGGCTACACCTTC CAWSRGQGYTF TRBD1 TRBJ1-2 TRBV30 NA
TGTGCCTGCGGCGGGGTTCACCAAGAGACCCAGTACTTC CACGGVHQETQYF NA TRBJ2-5 TRBV4-2 NA
TGTGCCTGGAGTGTAGACGGGGGGAACACAGATACGCAGTATTTT CAWSVDGGNTDTQYF TRBD2 TRBJ2-3 TRBV30 NA
TGTGCCAGCAGTTCCTTAGCGGGGGAGAAAAACATTCAGTACTTC CASSSLAGEKNIQYF TRBD2 TRBJ2-4 TRBV6-5 once
TGTGCCAGTAGTATCTCATCTACTAACGAGCAGTACTTC CASSISSTNEQYF NA TRBJ2-7 TRBV19 NA
TGTGCCAGCAGCCCTTCCTCCCTGCGGTACGAGCAGTACTTC CASSPSSLRYEQYF NA TRBJ2-7 TRBV11-2 NA
TGTGCCAGCAGCGGACGCCCCCGGACTAGCGGATCCTACGAGCAGTACTTC CASSGRPRTSGSYEQYF TRBD2 TRBJ2-7 TRBV7-2 NA
TGTGCCAGCAGTCCCCCCCGGGACAGGGGAAGTCAGCCCCAGCATTTT CASSPPRDRGSQPQHF TRBD1 TRBJ1-5 TRBV6-6 NA
TGCGCCAGCAGCCACGGGAGGGTGGGCACTGAAGCTTTCTTT CASSHGRVGTEAFF NA TRBJ1-1 TRBV4-1 NA
TGTGCCAGCAGGGTGGAGAGCAATCAGCCCCAGCATTTT CASRVESNQPQHF NA TRBJ1-5 TRBV2 NA
TGCGCCAGCAGCCCTGGGACTAGCGGGAATGAGCAGTTCTTC CASSPGTSGNEQFF TRBD2 TRBJ2-1 TRBV5-1 NA
TGTGCCAGCAGACAAATCTCCGGGACAGCCTACGAGCAGTACTTC CASRQISGTAYEQYF TRBD1 TRBJ2-7 TRBV6-5 NA
TGTGCCATCAGTGACTCACAGGGCTCCGGGGAGCTGTTTTTT CAISDSQGSGELFF NA TRBJ2-2 TRBV10-3 once
TGTGCCTTAGAGCCGGGCCAAGAGACCCAGTACTTC CALEPGQETQYF NA TRBJ2-5 TRBV30 NA